The 2 T cell receptor beta chains presented below share a single source sample, sequenced in a study of spatial heterogeneity in lung cancer. Time point meaning: sample taken at primary tumor resection. These TCRs' antigens remain unknown. General study results and limits: Expanded intratumoral alpha and beta TCR counts tracked tumor mutation counts.

TCRdb redid the calling of the 5' RACE reads with MiXCR, one entry per CDR3 protein. Among several thousand distinct CDR3 sequences, 15% to 20% were seen once, and the ten largest hold over 9.5%. Specimen: lung tumor tissue, collected at surgery. These receptors were obtained from a female donor with early-stage non-small cell lung cancer.

J is TRBJ2-1 and V is TRBV7-2; 11 positions match TRBD1. The CDR3 contains 13 residues. V was pared by 11 bases and J by 7 bases, with 7 bases of the junction left unmatched. The germline gives CDR1 SGHTA, CDR2 FQGNSA. DNA of the CDR3: TGTGCCGGCAACAGGGACAGGGGGAATGAGCAGTTCTTC. Its translation is CAGNRDRGNEQFF.

This clonotype is medium-sized in the sample. This sequence joins TRBV5-1 and TRBJ2-3; perhaps TRBD1 as D (5 bases). CDR3 length: 14 amino acids. With 2 bases removed from V and 1 base from J, the gap between germline ends came to 8 bases. Germline CDR1 SGHRS, CDR2 YFSETQ. This chain's CDR3 is CASSFGRGTDTQYF. DNA for the CDR3: TGCGCCAGCAGCTTCGGCAGGGGCACAGATACGCAGTATTTT. Drawing the rest from reference TRBV5-1 and TRBJ2-3, the complete variable domain is KAGVTQTPRYLIKTRGQQVTLSCSPISGHRSVSWYQQTPGQGLQFLFEYFSETQRNKGNFPGRFSGRQFSNSRSEMNVSTLELGDSALYLCASSFGRGTDTQYFGPGTRLTVL.